This T cell receptor beta chain is drawn from a study of early T cells in non-severe SARS-CoV-2 infection. This CDR3 is 16 amino acids long. Per the germline V gene, CDR1 is ENHRY and CDR2 is SYGVKD. Unique molecular identifiers (one per individual cDNA molecule) were attached. TCRdb independently ran MiXCR on the 5' RACE reads; one entry per CDR3 protein. In the table there are 95,000 to 120,000 distinct CDR3 sequences, over 10% of which are singletons. With respect to this clonotype: The germline gene is not matched at one end of the junction; a read error may be the cause.

The J gene is TRBJ1-5, the V gene TRBV10-3; 7 bases map to TRBD1. This clonotype originated in an adult who was a healthcare worker with PCR-confirmed SARS-CoV-2 infection or an uninfected control (not recorded which). Sample: whole blood. CDR3 DNA: TGTGCCATCGGTGAGTCGAAAACAGGGGGCAATCAGCCCCAGCATTTT. Its protein product is CAIGESKTGGNQPQHF.